This section outlines one T cell receptor beta chain sequence together with its context. The antigen remains unidentified. The PCR used 60 Vbeta and 13 Jbeta primers. The table came from immunoSEQ multiplex PCR; TCRdb's copy has only in-frame clones and leaves some out. The sample holds 150,000 to 200,000 clones, around 64% seen once. The record originates from a study of cytomegalovirus exposure and HLA in healthy donors. The study's findings and limits: The sole available immune exposure information was CMV serostatus.

Sequenced: PBMCs. This clonotype originated in a woman younger than 45 in good health and CMV-seronegative.

Written as DNA, the CDR3 is TGTGCCAGCAGCGTAGATCCAGGGGAGGGAAACACCATATATTTT. Translating gives CASSVDPGEGNTIYF. This chain connects TRBV9 to TRBJ1-3; weak D call: TRBD1 (6 bases). V was shortened by 0 bases and J by 4 bases, with 11 bases between the two germline ends. There are 15 residues in the CDR3. Germline assignment: CDR1 SGDLS and CDR2 YYNGEE.